This T cell receptor beta chain originates from a study of T cell repertoires in cytomegalovirus infection. For the study at large: Signatures in public TCR beta sequences pointed to both CMV infection and matching HLA type. Broader study findings: Dominant in the ex vivo response were TCR beta clonotypes restricted by HLA-C and specific for CMV.

TCRdb reprocessed the reads via MiXCR and lists one record per CDR3 protein. This sample has about a million distinct CDR3 sequences, with roughly 30% found just once. This CDR3 is built from 17 residues. Germline V gene data show CDR1 as SGHTA and CDR2 as FQGTGA. Trimming cost V 8 bases and J 0 bases, with 22 bases left between them. This clonotype was detected only once. Its antigen remains unidentified. This sequence was found in a human donor in good health (CMV status not recorded). Some clones in this sample may be carry-over from other donors' samples. The sample in question was cultured CD8+ T cells from PBMCs, obtained from culture after CMV antigen stimulation. The rearrangement joins TRBV7-3 to TRBJ1-1; tentative D call: TRBD1 (5 bases). As DNA, the CDR3 is TGTGCCAGCTCCCCAAGGGGAACCGAAAGCCTGAACACTGAAGCTTTCTTT. Residues: CASSPRGTESLNTEAFF.